The subject of this entry is one T cell receptor beta chain. The CDR3 covers 12 residues. Germline V gives CDR1 MNHEY, CDR2 SVGAGI. V lost 2 bases to trimming and J lost 4 bases, with 5 bases between them. Clones were read by immunoSEQ multiplex PCR, and TCRdb kept only the in-frame ones, dropping some. Of some 70,000 clones in the sample, about 97% are singletons; the top ten hold roughly 0.25%. This entry belongs to a study of technical replicates of blood from several donors. The material sequenced was T cells isolated from PBMCs. This chain links TRBV6-5 with TRBJ2-5; D possibly corresponds to TRBD2 (5 bases). The receptor comes from a human donor in good health. The CDR3 sequence is CASSYEGETQYF. DNA for the CDR3: TGTGCCAGCAGTTACGAGGGAGAGACCCAGTACTTC.